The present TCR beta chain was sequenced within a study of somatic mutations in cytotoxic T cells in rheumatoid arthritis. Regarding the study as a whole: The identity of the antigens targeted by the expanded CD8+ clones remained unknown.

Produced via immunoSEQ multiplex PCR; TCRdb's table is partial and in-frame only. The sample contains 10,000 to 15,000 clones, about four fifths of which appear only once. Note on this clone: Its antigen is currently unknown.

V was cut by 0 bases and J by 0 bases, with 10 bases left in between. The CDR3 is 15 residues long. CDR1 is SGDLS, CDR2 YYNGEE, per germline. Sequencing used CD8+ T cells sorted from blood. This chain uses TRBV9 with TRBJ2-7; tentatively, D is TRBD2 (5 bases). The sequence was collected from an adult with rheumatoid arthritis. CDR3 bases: TGTGCCAGCAGCGTAGGGGAGATGATCTCCTACGAGCAGTACTTC. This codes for CASSVGEMISYEQYF.